These 19 T cell receptor beta chains came from one sample sequenced in a study of T-cell reconstitution after alpha-beta-depleted transplantation in children (dated by TCRdb to about 2016). Library preparation used PCR. Instrument on record: Illumina HiSeq 2500. TCR libraries were prepared with molecular barcoding, using unique molecular identifiers to normalize TCRbeta repertoire quantification. Starting from the raw public reads, TCRdb applied fastp trimming at Q25, assembled clones with MiXCR and retained in-frame beta chains. Under each unique CDR3 protein, matching rows form one entry showing the most common genes and DNA. In this sample the table shows about 400,000 distinct CDR3 sequences, roughly 17% of which occur a single time. 25% to 35% of the sample is held by the ten biggest clonotypes. The treatment or condition tag for this specimen amounts to: allogeneic hematopoietic cell transplantation with graft depleted of TCRalphabeta T cells and CD19 B cells.

Material: PBMCs, mostly from graft donor cells, obtained 360 days after TCRalphabeta/CD19-depleted stem cell transplant. These receptors were taken from a boy younger than two who had a stem cell transplant for Wiskott-Aldrich syndrome, so the T cells may come from the graft donor.

This clonotype has only a few counts. The J gene is TRBJ2-1, the V gene TRBV28, with D possibly TRBD2 on 5 matching bases. Germline V lookup: CDR1 MDHEN, CDR2 SYDVKM. This CDR3 is 15 amino acids long. The V gene lost 5 bases and the J gene lost 11 bases, with 22 bases spanning the gap. CDR3 sequence reads: CASSPTPALAQQQFF. DNA of the CDR3: TGTGCCAGCAGTCCAACACCCGCGCTAGCTCAACAGCAGTTCTTC. Supplemented by reference TRBV28 and TRBJ2-1, the full variable domain reads DVKVTQSSRYLVKRTGEKVFLECVQDMDHENMFWYRQDPGLGLRLIYFSYDVKMKEKGDIPEGYSVSREKKERFSLILESASTNQTSMYLCASSPTPALAQQQFFGPGTRLTVL.

There are a few counts of this clonotype. This chain uses TRBV28 with TRBJ2-3; 7 bases are shared with TRBD1. The CDR3 is 16 amino acids. After removal of 2 bases from V and 2 bases from J, the junction contained 7 bases not matched to a gene. Germline CDR1 and CDR2: MDHEN and SYDVKM. The CDR3 here is CASSLAQGPLTDTQYF. In DNA, the CDR3 is TGTGCCAGCAGTTTAGCACAGGGGCCTCTCACAGATACGCAGTATTTT.

The rearrangement links TRBV28 to TRBJ2-1; 9 nucleotides line up with TRBD2. This CDR3 comprises 17 residues. The V and J ends lost 3 bases and 2 bases, in that order; junction bases with no gene match: 8. Germline V gene lookup returns CDR1 MDHEN and CDR2 SYDVKM. CDR3 loop: CASSLEASGAPYNEQFF. The DNA of the CDR3 is TGTGCCAGCAGTTTGGAGGCTAGCGGGGCCCCCTACAATGAGCAGTTCTTC.

The V call is TRBV5-1, the J call TRBJ2-3; 7 bases agree with TRBD1. This CDR3 contains 16 residues. The germline gives CDR1 SGHRS, CDR2 YFSETQ. The V and J ends lost 4 bases and 2 bases, in that order; junction bases with no gene match: 10. CDR3 sequence reads: CASSLWDSPYTDTQYF. CDR3 DNA: TGCGCCAGCAGCCTTTGGGACAGTCCTTACACAGATACGCAGTATTTT.

The CDR3 here is CASRERGTGKETQYF. The CDR3 bases are TGTGCCAGCAGGGAAAGGGGGACGGGGAAAGAGACCCAGTACTTC. The chain is built from TRBV6-2 or TRBV6-3 and TRBJ2-5, with TRBD1 as a possible D gene (6 bases). This CDR3 is 15 amino acids long. V was pared by 6 bases and J by 3 bases, with 17 bases between. CDR1 and CDR2 (germline): MNHEY, SVGEGT.

This clonotype was counted between two and nine times. The chain employs TRBV12-3 or TRBV12-4 and TRBJ2-3, with 8 nucleotides matching TRBD1. The CDR3 sequence is 15 residues long. Unmatched junction bases numbered 7, after V lost 4 bases and J lost 4 bases. This CDR3 reads CASSSDRGAADTQYF. Here the CDR3 DNA reads TGTGCCAGCAGTTCCGACAGGGGCGCCGCAGATACGCAGTATTTT.

The V gene is TRBV5-1, the J gene TRBJ2-1; TRBD2 might be the D (6 bases). CDR1 is SGHRS, CDR2 YFSETQ, per germline. The length of the CDR3 is 15 residues. Trimming removed 0 bases from V and 6 bases from J, with 13 bases in between. The CDR3 reads CASSLVFLATNEQFF. The DNA for the CDR3 is TGCGCCAGCAGCTTGGTGTTTCTAGCGACCAATGAGCAGTTCTTC.

This clonotype was recorded a few times. The CDR3 here is CASSSTGSGNTIYF. The CDR3 DNA sequence: TGCGCCAGCAGCTCGACAGGGTCAGGAAACACCATATATTTT. This chain connects TRBV5-1 to TRBJ1-3; 7 bases line up with TRBD1. This CDR3 has 14 residues. Germline V lookup: CDR1 SGHRS, CDR2 YFSETQ. The trim removed 3 bases at V and 4 bases at J, leaving 4 bases unmatched.

The sample holds a few counts of this clonotype. The rearrangement joins TRBV6-1 to TRBJ2-2; D gene unclear. V was clipped by 6 bases and J by 4 bases, with 18 bases between them. The length of the CDR3 is 16 residues. Germline V gene lookup returns CDR1 MNHNS and CDR2 SASEGT. The CDR3 loop is CASSSAPQRTTGELFF. The CDR3 nucleotides are TGTGCCAGCAGCTCCGCCCCGCAAAGGACCACCGGGGAGCTGTTTTTT.

This clonotype was counted many times. The chain is built from TRBV10-3 and TRBJ2-2, with D possibly matching TRBD2 (5 bases). The germline V gene encodes CDR1 ENHRY and CDR2 SYGVKD. The CDR3 extends over 14 amino acids. V lost 5 bases and J lost 5, with 12 bases in between. The CDR3 DNA follows: TGTGCCATCAGTTCCGGGGTAGGGACCGGGGAGCTGTTTTTT. Amino acid sequence: CAISSGVGTGELFF.

The rearrangement uses TRBV20-1 and TRBJ2-7; 13 nucleotides line up with TRBD2. CDR3 size: 14 residues. Trimming removed 6 bases from V and 4 bases from J; junction bases left unmatched: 6. Germline CDR1 is DFQATT and CDR2 is SNEGSKA (reference sequence). The CDR3 region has the DNA TGCAGTGCAAAGACTAGCGGGAGGTCTTACGAGCAGTACTTC. It is translated as CSAKTSGRSYEQYF.

The V and J genes are TRBV6-5 and TRBJ1-5; D not certain. The CDR3 covers 14 residues. The V and J ends lost 4 bases and 1 base respectively, with 8 bases between them. Germline V CDR1 and CDR2: MNHEY, SVGAGI. The CDR3 DNA is TGTGCCAGCAGTTCTTTGGGAAGCAATCAGCCCCAGCATTTT. Its translation is CASSSLGSNQPQHF.

This sequence joins TRBV27 and TRBJ1-2; maybe TRBD1 (5 bases). There are 16 residues in the CDR3. V lost 6 bases to trimming and J lost 1 base, with 18 bases between them. The germline gives CDR1 MNHEY, CDR2 SMNVEV (reference sequence). The chain's CDR3 is CASSPRLKTDNYGYTF. The CDR3, as DNA: TGTGCCAGCAGCCCAAGGCTAAAGACAGATAACTATGGCTACACCTTC.

The genes are TRBV20-1 and TRBJ2-3; 8 bases map to TRBD2. CDR1 DFQATT and CDR2 SNEGSKA come from the germline V gene (reference sequence). The CDR3 covers 17 residues. The junction had 14 bases not matched to a gene; V was cut back by 0 bases and J by 6 bases. CDR3 protein: CSARDWGAGGVRDTQYF. CDR3 nucleotide sequence: TGCAGTGCTAGAGATTGGGGGGCGGGAGGTGTCCGGGATACGCAGTATTTT.

This chain uses TRBV11-2 with TRBJ2-7, with TRBD2 matching over 9 bases. This CDR3 region has 16 residues. The V gene end was trimmed by 3 bases and the J gene end by 3 bases; junction bases not matched to a gene: 9. Germline CDR1 is SGHAT and CDR2 is FQNNGV. CDR3 DNA sequence: TGTGCCAGCAGCTTCCTGACTAGCGGAAATTTCTACGAGCAGTACTTC. Translation gives CASSFLTSGNFYEQYF.

DNA of the CDR3: TGTGCCAGCAGTTTCCCGACAAACGCACGACAGGGACAAGAGACCCAGTACTTC. It specifies CASSFPTNARQGQETQYF. This sequence joins TRBV28 and TRBJ2-5; 7 nucleotides align to TRBD1. The CDR3 is 18 amino acids. The germline V gene encodes CDR1 MDHEN and CDR2 SYDVKM. Trimming removed 3 bases from V and 2 bases from J; junction bases left unmatched: 15.

There are a few counts of this clonotype. This sequence joins TRBV6-4 and TRBJ2-7; D is undetermined. V gave up 7 bases and J gave up 6 bases, with 16 bases separating them. Germline lookup yields CDR1 MRHNA and CDR2 SNTAGT. CDR3 length: 13 residues. This CDR3 is CASKGPRAAEQYF. In DNA, the CDR3 is TGTGCCAGCAAAGGACCTCGGGCGGCCGAGCAGTACTTC.

The chain joins TRBV5-1 to TRBJ2-3; TRBD2 aligns across 12 bases. Trimming cost V 0 bases and J 6 bases; bases outside gene matches: 2. CDR1 is SGHRS and CDR2 is YFSETQ in the germline V gene. The CDR3 runs to 15 residues. This CDR3 reads CASSLAGTSGDTQYF. CDR3 nucleotide sequence: TGCGCCAGCAGCTTGGCTGGGACTAGCGGGGATACGCAGTATTTT.

This sequence joins TRBV6-1 and TRBJ2-7; 7 bases are a match to TRBD2. The CDR3 consists of 14 residues. V shed 7 bases, J shed 3 bases, and the junction held 9 bases outside the gene matches. Germline assignment: CDR1 MNHNS and CDR2 SASEGT. This CDR3 reads CASNGLGVFYEQYF. For the CDR3, the DNA is TGTGCCAGCAACGGACTAGGGGTCTTCTACGAGCAGTACTTC.